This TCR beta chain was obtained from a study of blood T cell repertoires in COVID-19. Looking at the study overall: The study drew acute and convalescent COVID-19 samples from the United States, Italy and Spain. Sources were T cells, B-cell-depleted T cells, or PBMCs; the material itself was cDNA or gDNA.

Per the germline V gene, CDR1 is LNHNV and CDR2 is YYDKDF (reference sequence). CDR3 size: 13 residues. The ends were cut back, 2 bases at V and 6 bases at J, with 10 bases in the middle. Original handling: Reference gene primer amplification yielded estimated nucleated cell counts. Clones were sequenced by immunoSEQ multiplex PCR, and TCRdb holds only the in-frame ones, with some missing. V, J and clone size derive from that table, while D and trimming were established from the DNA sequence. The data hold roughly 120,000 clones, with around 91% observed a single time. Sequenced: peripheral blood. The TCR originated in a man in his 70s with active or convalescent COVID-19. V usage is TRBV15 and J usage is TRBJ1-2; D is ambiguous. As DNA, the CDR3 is TGTGCCACCAGCAGATCCCCACGGGATGGCTACACCTTC. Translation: CATSRSPRDGYTF.